This TCR beta chain came from a study of beta chain features in type 1 diabetes. As for the study in general: Summed over all samples, the examined sorted cells came to fewer than 120 million.

The CDR3 has 16 amino acids. The germline CDR1 and CDR2 sequences are SNHLY and FYNNEI. With 7 bases removed from V and 0 bases from J, the gap between germline ends came to 13 bases. As every portion of the isolated RNA was reverse transcribed, the sequencing read expressed TCRB transcripts. TCRdb keeps only in-frame clones here, not all; method: immunoSEQ multiplex PCR. The sample consists of over 350,000 clones, about 14% of them appearing once. Input material: naive CD4+ T cells from blood. The chain couples TRBV2 to TRBJ2-6; the D gene is possibly TRBD1 (6 bases). This receptor was obtained from a woman between 18 and 30 years old in good health. CDR3: CASNKRGISGANVLTF. The CDR3 nucleotides are TGTGCCAGCAACAAAAGGGGGATCTCTGGGGCCAACGTCCTGACTTTC.